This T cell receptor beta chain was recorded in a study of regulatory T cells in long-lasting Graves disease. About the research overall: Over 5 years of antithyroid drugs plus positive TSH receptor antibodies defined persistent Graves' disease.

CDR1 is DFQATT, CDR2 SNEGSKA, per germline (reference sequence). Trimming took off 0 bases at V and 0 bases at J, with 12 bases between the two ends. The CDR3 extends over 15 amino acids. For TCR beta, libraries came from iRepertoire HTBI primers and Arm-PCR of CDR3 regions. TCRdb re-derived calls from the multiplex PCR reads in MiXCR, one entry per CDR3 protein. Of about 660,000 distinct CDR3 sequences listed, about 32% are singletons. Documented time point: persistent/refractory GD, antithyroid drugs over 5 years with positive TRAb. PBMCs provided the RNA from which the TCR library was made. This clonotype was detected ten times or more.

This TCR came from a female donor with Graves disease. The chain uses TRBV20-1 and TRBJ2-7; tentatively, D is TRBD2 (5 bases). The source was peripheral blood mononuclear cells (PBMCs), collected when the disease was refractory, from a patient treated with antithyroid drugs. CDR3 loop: CSARDAGYDSYEQYF. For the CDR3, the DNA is TGCAGTGCTAGAGACGCGGGTTATGACTCCTACGAGCAGTACTTC.